The T cell receptor (beta chain) described here comes from a study of blood T cell repertoires in COVID-19. Study information: Two negative PCRs, clearance, or symptom resolution were required of recovered Cohort 3 donors.

Produced via immunoSEQ multiplex PCR; TCRdb's table is partial and in-frame only. The repertoire holds around 360,000 clones, with roughly 86% as singletons. From germline, CDR1 is LGHNA and CDR2 YNFKEQ. This CDR3 contains 18 residues. Trimming removed 0 bases from V and 5 bases from J; junction bases left unmatched: 10. The material sequenced was PBMCs or T cells enriched from blood (not recorded which). The chain has TRBV4-2 and TRBJ1-1; 12 bases are shared with TRBD1. This clonotype originated in a man aged 40-55 years in a cohort exposed to, infected with or recovered from COVID-19 (not recorded which). The CDR3 nucleotides read TGTGCCAGCAGCCAAGATCCGGGGGACAGGGGGCGAGGGACTGAAGCTTTCTTT. Translating gives CASSQDPGDRGRGTEAFF.